Shown below are 32 T cell receptor beta chains from a single sample sequenced in a study of identical twins. Each CDR3 protein is one row after TCRdb ran MiXCR on the 5' RACE reads. The table shows about 690,000 distinct CDR3 sequences, with around 5.7% occurring only once. Material: naive T cells sorted from blood. The receptors were gathered from a man aged 18-30 years in good health.

V usage is TRBV27 and J usage is TRBJ2-7; D is possibly TRBD1 (6 bases). Between the trimmed V and J ends, which lost 2 bases and 4 bases, there was a span of 12 bases. CDR3 length: 14 residues. Germline V gene lookup returns CDR1 MNHEY and CDR2 SMNVEV (reference sequence). CDR3 in amino acids: CASSLEDRDYEQYF. CDR3 nucleotides: TGTGCCAGCAGTTTAGAGGACAGAGATTACGAGCAGTACTTC.

This clonotype has at least ten counts. The CDR3 coding sequence is TGTGCCAGCAGCCCCCGAATTAGCGGGAGTACTGAGCAGTTCTTC. Amino acids: CASSPRISGSTEQFF. The chain is built from TRBV12-3 or TRBV12-4 and TRBJ2-1; 9 bases match TRBD2. The CDR3 covers 15 residues. The V gene end was trimmed by 6 bases and the J gene end by 9 bases; junction bases not matched to a gene: 12.

The sample holds many counts of this clonotype. This chain joins TRBV7-2 and TRBJ1-4, with no clear D. Germline loops: CDR1 SGHTA, CDR2 FQGNSA. CDR3 length: 14 amino acids. Trimming shortened V by 2 bases and J by 7 bases, and 11 bases separated the two germline ends. In DNA form, the CDR3 reads TGTGCCAGCAGCTTAAGAGGGATCGGTGAAAAACTGTTTTTT. Its translation: CASSLRGIGEKLFF.

This clonotype was found many times. The V gene is TRBV11-2, the J gene TRBJ2-1; 10 positions match TRBD2. There are 17 residues in the CDR3. Germline V gene data show CDR1 as SGHAT and CDR2 as FQNNGV. J was trimmed by 0 bases and V by 6 bases; bases with no gene match: 8. The CDR3 protein is CASRKREGGVSYNEQFF. CDR3 DNA: TGTGCCAGCAGAAAGCGGGAGGGCGGAGTCTCCTACAATGAGCAGTTCTTC.

This clonotype occurred many times. The chain uses TRBV24-1 and TRBJ2-1, with D tentatively TRBD2 (6 bases). Germline V gene data show CDR1 as KGHDR and CDR2 as SFDVKD. This CDR3 has 15 residues. V lost 6 bases and J 0 bases, leaving 11 bases between the germline ends. CDR3 nucleotide sequence: TGTGCCACCAGTTACGGGAGTAGCTCCTACAATGAGCAGTTCTTC. It is translated as CATSYGSSSYNEQFF.

The rearrangement joins TRBV6-2 or TRBV6-3 to TRBJ2-2; D is uncertain. V was cut by 2 bases and J by 6 bases, with 7 bases left in between. The germline gives CDR1 MNHEY, CDR2 SVGEGT. The CDR3 runs to 13 residues. This CDR3 reads CASSYLSAGELFF. The CDR3 DNA sequence: TGTGCCAGCAGTTACCTCAGCGCCGGGGAGCTGTTTTTT.

This chain uses TRBV7-2 with TRBJ1-4; D not resolved. This CDR3 has 15 residues. Germline V gives CDR1 SGHTA, CDR2 FQGNSA. V was cut by 5 bases and J by 6 bases, with 16 bases left in between. The CDR3: CASSQSAREDEKLFF. In DNA, the CDR3 is TGTGCCAGCAGCCAGTCGGCCCGGGAGGATGAAAAACTGTTTTTT.

On this clonotype itself: This may stem from a read error, because a much larger clone lies one nucleotide away. The chain combines TRBV20-1 with TRBJ2-7, with 7 bases identical to TRBD2. This CDR3 contains 12 residues. The germline CDR1 and CDR2 sequences are DFQATT and SNEGSKA (reference sequence). The CDR3 DNA reads as TGCAGTGCAGAGAGCGGGGACTACAAGCAGTACTTC. This gives the protein CSAESGDYKQYF.

This clonotype has more than one count but fewer than ten. The chain combines TRBV12-3 or TRBV12-4 with TRBJ2-5; TRBD2 matches at 14 bases. The trim removed 4 bases at V and 9 bases at J, leaving 4 bases unmatched. CDR3 size: 14 residues. CDR3 in amino acids: CASSSGLAGGPQYF. The CDR3 DNA is TGTGCCAGCAGTTCCGGACTAGCGGGAGGACCCCAGTACTTC.

This chain connects TRBV7-6 to TRBJ1-1, with unresolved D. Germline assignment: CDR1 SGHVS and CDR2 FNYEAQ. The length of the CDR3 is 18 residues. Trimming removed 5 bases at V and 2 bases at J, with 24 bases between. CDR3: CASSPSGPAQIENTEAFF. The CDR3 DNA reads as TGTGCCAGCAGCCCATCGGGCCCGGCGCAGATAGAAAACACTGAAGCTTTCTTT.

This clonotype has ten or more counts. The chain carries TRBV29-1 and TRBJ1-1, with D perhaps matching TRBD1 (5 bases). V was pared by 2 bases and J by 0 bases, with 10 bases between. The CDR3 contains 14 residues. Germline V lookup: CDR1 SQVTM, CDR2 ANQGSEA. The CDR3, as DNA: TGCAGCGTTGAACGGAGGGGCTTGAACACTGAAGCTTTCTTT. It specifies CSVERRGLNTEAFF. The whole variable domain, filled in from reference TRBV29-1 and TRBJ1-1, reads SAVISQKPSRDICQRGTSLTIQCQVDSQVTMMFWYRQQPGQSLTLIATANQGSEATYESGFVIDKFPISRPNLTFSTLTVSNMSPEDSSIYLCSVERRGLNTEAFFGQGTRLTVV.

Many counts were recorded for this clonotype. The chain joins TRBV20-1 to TRBJ2-1; 9 bases line up with TRBD1. This CDR3 is 15 amino acids long. Trimming at V came to 4 bases and at J to 5 bases, leaving 9 bases not matched to a gene. Germline values: CDR1 DFQATT, CDR2 SNEGSKA (reference sequence). The CDR3 region is CSATTGTGRDNEQFF. CDR3 DNA sequence: TGCAGTGCTACCACCGGGACAGGGAGGGACAATGAGCAGTTCTTC.

This clonotype was seen at least ten times. This chain joins TRBV6-2 or TRBV6-3 and TRBJ2-3, with TRBD2 matching over 7 bases. The CDR3 totals 15 residues. The junction had 12 bases not matched to a gene; V was cut back by 6 bases and J by 6 bases. Germline CDR1 is MNHEY and CDR2 is SVGEGT. CDR3 coding DNA: TGTGCCAGCAGCCCATATGGGGAGGGTACGGATACGCAGTATTTT. This codes for CASSPYGEGTDTQYF.

Only a few counts were recorded for this clonotype. V gene TRBV12-3 or TRBV12-4 combines with J gene TRBJ2-5; 14 nucleotides align to TRBD2. CDR3 length: 16 amino acids. Losses at the gene ends were 6 bases for V and 4 bases for J; bases not matched to a gene: 7. CDR3 nucleotide sequence: TGTGCCAGCAGGCCTATCGGGACTAGCGGGAGAGAGACCCAGTACTTC. Residues: CASRPIGTSGRETQYF.

This clonotype was counted ten times or more. The J gene is TRBJ2-5, the V gene TRBV29-1; D possibly matches TRBD1 or TRBD2 (5 bases each). The CDR3 is 12 amino acids. CDR1 is SQVTM, CDR2 ANQGSEA, per germline. The ends were cut back, 3 bases at V and 5 bases at J, with 10 bases in the middle. Here the CDR3 DNA reads TGCAGCGTTGACGACAGAGGGGAGACCCAGTACTTC. Its protein product is CSVDDRGETQYF.

This clonotype was counted at least ten times. The V call is TRBV5-1, the J call TRBJ1-5, with D perhaps matching TRBD1 (5 bases). The germline V gene encodes CDR1 SGHRS and CDR2 YFSETQ. Trimming pared 3 bases from V and 4 bases from J, leaving 11 bases between. The CDR3 is made up of 14 amino acids. The CDR3 DNA is TGCGCCAGCAGCTCCGGGGCAGAAAATCAGCCCCAGCATTTT. This codes for CASSSGAENQPQHF.

The table lists this clonotype with a few counts. The chain employs TRBV3-1 and TRBJ2-1; 10 nucleotides align to TRBD2. This CDR3 is 19 amino acids long. The V gene end was trimmed by 2 bases and the J gene end by 9 bases; junction bases not matched to a gene: 19. Germline V gene data show CDR1 as LGHDT and CDR2 as YNNKEL (reference sequence). The chain's CDR3 is CASSQYPARASGSGTEQFF. CDR3 coding DNA: TGTGCCAGCAGCCAATACCCGGCTAGGGCTAGCGGGAGTGGAACTGAGCAGTTCTTC.

This clonotype was picked up many times. The CDR3 protein is CATSRTWTLGVEGTDTQYF. CDR3 nucleotide sequence: TGTGCCACCAGCAGGACGTGGACCCTCGGGGTAGAGGGCACAGATACGCAGTATTTT. The rearrangement uses TRBV15 and TRBJ2-3; tentative D call: TRBD2 (5 bases). Germline lookup yields CDR1 LNHNV and CDR2 YYDKDF (reference sequence). This CDR3 contains 19 residues. V was pared by 3 bases and J by 1 base, with 23 bases between.

The rearrangement links TRBV12-3 or TRBV12-4 to TRBJ2-7; D possibly corresponds to TRBD1 (6 bases). CDR3 size: 13 residues. V shed 6 bases and J shed 1 base, with 10 bases lying between them. The DNA of the CDR3 is TGTGCCAGCAGGTCGCAGGGGTCCTACGAGCAGTACTTC. Translated: CASRSQGSYEQYF.

The rearrangement links TRBV4-2 to TRBJ2-3, with 9 bases that match TRBD2. This CDR3 is 17 amino acids long. The ends lost 0 bases at V and 5 bases at J; junction bases unmatched: 9. Germline CDR1 is LGHNA and CDR2 is YNFKEQ. CDR3 nucleotide sequence: TGTGCCAGCAGCCAAGATGGCGGGAGGGCCCAGGGAGATACGCAGTATTTT. Its translation is CASSQDGGRAQGDTQYF.

The table lists this clonotype with a few counts. This chain connects TRBV7-2 to TRBJ2-5; the D gene is possibly TRBD2 (5 bases). V shed 3 bases and J shed 0 bases, with 8 bases lying between them. Germline V lookup: CDR1 SGHTA, CDR2 FQGNSA. This CDR3 comprises 14 residues. The DNA for the CDR3 is TGTGCCAGCAGCTTCTGGGAGTACCAAGAGACCCAGTACTTC. It specifies CASSFWEYQETQYF. Drawing the rest from reference TRBV7-2 and TRBJ2-5, the complete variable domain is GAGVSQSPSNKVTEKGKDVELRCDPISGHTALYWYRQSLGQGLEFLIYFQGNSAPDKSGLPSDRFSAERTGGSVSTLTIQRTQQEDSAVYLCASSFWEYQETQYFGPGTRLLVL.

The chain has TRBV7-9 and TRBJ1-4; no firm D call. The V gene's germline CDR1 is SEHNR and CDR2 FQNEAQ (reference sequence). The CDR3 spans 14 residues. Trimming cost V 5 bases and J 0 bases, with 7 bases left between them. The CDR3 here is CASSRTATNEKLFF. The CDR3 DNA sequence: TGTGCCAGCAGCCGGACTGCAACTAATGAAAAACTGTTTTTT.

In this sample, this clonotype turned up many times. This chain joins TRBV20-1 and TRBJ2-1; D ambiguous. Germline V gives CDR1 DFQATT, CDR2 SNEGSKA (reference sequence). Trimming removed 0 bases from V and 1 base from J, with 19 bases in between. CDR3 length equals 18 residues. This CDR3 is CSARDLRTPSWSYNEQFF. The CDR3 bases are TGCAGTGCTAGAGATCTTCGGACCCCCTCGTGGTCCTACAATGAGCAGTTCTTC.

This clonotype was seen ten or more times. This chain connects TRBV28 to TRBJ2-3; D gene uncertain. Trimming removed 6 bases at V and 4 bases at J, with 5 bases between. Germline V gene data show CDR1 as MDHEN and CDR2 as SYDVKM. The CDR3 covers 11 residues. CDR3: CASRWADTQYF. CDR3 nucleotides: TGTGCCAGCAGGTGGGCAGATACGCAGTATTTT.

This clonotype was recorded a few times. The rearrangement links TRBV24-1 to TRBJ1-5; possible D gene TRBD1, 5 bases. Germline V gene data show CDR1 as KGHDR and CDR2 as SFDVKD. The CDR3 is 16 amino acids. Deletions cut 4 bases from V and 0 bases from J, with 12 bases between. CDR3 amino acids: CATSEGRGGSNQPQHF. The CDR3 DNA reads TGTGCCACCAGTGAGGGACGTGGAGGTAGCAATCAGCCCCAGCATTTT.

This clonotype has more than one count but fewer than ten. The CDR3 region is CSARSTYSGRARFEQFF. The CDR3 DNA is TGCAGTGCTAGATCCACCTATAGCGGGAGGGCCAGATTTGAGCAGTTCTTC. V and J are TRBV20-1 and TRBJ2-1, with 11 bases identical to TRBD2. V lost 2 bases and J lost 9; bases outside the gene matches: 15. Germline CDR1 reads DFQATT; CDR2 reads SNEGSKA (reference sequence). This CDR3 is built from 17 residues.

This clonotype has just a few counts. The chain links TRBV29-1 to TRBJ2-2, with D possibly called TRBD1 or TRBD2 (5 bases each). Germline-derived CDR1 and CDR2 are SQVTM and ANQGSEA. The CDR3 totals 16 residues. V was shortened by 4 bases and J by 1 base, with 16 bases between the two germline ends. CDR3 DNA: TGCAGCGTTGTACTATTTGGGGGATTGAACACCGGGGAGCTGTTTTTT. Translation: CSVVLFGGLNTGELFF.

This clonotype has more than one count but fewer than ten. The J gene is TRBJ2-5, the V gene TRBV7-2; D not resolved. The CDR3 is 13 amino acids. CDR1 and CDR2 (germline): SGHTA, FQGNSA. The V and J ends lost 2 bases and 5 bases respectively, with 9 bases between them. The DNA for the CDR3 is TGTGCCAGCAGCTTAATGGGGTCTGAGACCCAGTACTTC. Protein sequence: CASSLMGSETQYF. The variable domain in full, with the rest retrieved from reference TRBV7-2 and TRBJ2-5, is GAGVSQSPSNKVTEKGKDVELRCDPISGHTALYWYRQSLGQGLEFLIYFQGNSAPDKSGLPSDRFSAERTGGSVSTLTIQRTQQEDSAVYLCASSLMGSETQYFGPGTRLLVL.

This clonotype was picked up many times. This chain links TRBV5-5 with TRBJ1-2, with D maybe TRBD1 (5 bases). The CDR3 loop spans 15 amino acids. The germline V and J ends were trimmed by 3 bases and 4 bases, with 16 bases remaining between them. CDR1 is SGHKS and CDR2 is YYEKEE in the germline V gene (reference sequence). The CDR3 reads CASSSLRGAGYGYTF. CDR3 nucleotides: TGTGCCAGCAGCTCACTGAGGGGCGCCGGCTATGGCTACACCTTC.

This clonotype was counted between two and nine times. The CDR3 sequence: CASSHDSTEAFF. DNA for the CDR3: TGTGCCAGCAGTCACGACAGCACTGAAGCTTTCTTT. The V and J genes are TRBV6-2 or TRBV6-3 and TRBJ1-1; D perhaps matches TRBD1 (5 bases). This CDR3 comprises 12 residues. V was trimmed by 5 bases and J by 4 bases, leaving 8 bases between them. The germline CDR1 and CDR2 sequences are MNHEY and SVGEGT.

This clonotype occurred many times. The chain combines TRBV28 with TRBJ2-7, with D uncertain. CDR1 is MDHEN, CDR2 SYDVKM, per germline. CDR3 length equals 15 residues. V lost 2 bases and J lost 3, with 14 bases in between. CDR3 sequence (DNA): TGTGCCAGCAGTTTAAGATCGGCGTCCCTCTACGAGCAGTACTTC. It encodes CASSLRSASLYEQYF.

This clonotype appeared a few times. The chain is built from TRBV20-1 and TRBJ2-1; 7 bases align to TRBD2. In germline, CDR1 is DFQATT, CDR2 SNEGSKA (reference sequence). The CDR3 sequence is 13 residues long. With V trimmed by 5 bases and J by 8 bases, 9 bases remained unmatched. The CDR3 DNA reads TGCAGTGCTTTCCGCGGGAGAGGAGATGAGCAGTTCTTC. Protein sequence: CSAFRGRGDEQFF.